A single sample gave rise to the 26 T cell receptor beta chains below, sequenced in a study of blood T cell repertoires in COVID-19. Using immunoSEQ multiplex PCR, the repertoire was profiled, and TCRdb retains in-frame clones only, with some absent. Of 150,000 to 200,000 clones detected, 81% appear once; the ten largest clones hold approximately 11%. Material: peripheral blood. Receptors were obtained from a man aged 60 to 69 with active or convalescent COVID-19.

The chain couples TRBV28 to TRBJ1-3; no clear D gene. Deletions cut 4 bases from V and 0 bases from J, with 7 bases between. The length of the CDR3 is 14 residues. CDR1 and CDR2 from the germline V gene are MDHEN and SYDVKM. This chain's CDR3 is CASSSQLSGNTIYF. The CDR3 nucleotides read TGTGCCAGCAGTTCCCAACTCTCTGGAAACACCATATATTTT.

The J gene is TRBJ1-3, the V gene TRBV19, with D possibly TRBD1 on 6 matching bases. V was pared by 3 bases and J by 2 bases, with 11 bases between. CDR3 size: 15 residues. Germline V gene sequence: CDR1 LNHDA, CDR2 SQIVND (reference sequence). The CDR3 is CASSISGDAGNTIYF. In nucleotides, the CDR3 is TGTGCCAGTAGTATTTCAGGGGATGCTGGAAACACCATATATTTT.

V gene TRBV6-5 combines with J gene TRBJ2-3, with TRBD2 matching over 7 bases. Germline lookup yields CDR1 MNHEY and CDR2 SVGAGI. This CDR3 is 14 amino acids long. V lost 6 bases to trimming and J lost 1 base; unmatched junction nucleotides: 4. CDR3 sequence: CASRMGGGTDTQYF. The CDR3 DNA reads TGTGCCAGCAGGATGGGGGGGGGCACAGATACGCAGTATTTT.

The V and J genes are TRBV5-6 and TRBJ1-3; TRBD1 matches at 7 bases. CDR3 size: 15 residues. V lost 2 bases to trimming and J lost 2 bases; unmatched junction nucleotides: 4. In germline, CDR1 is SGHDT, CDR2 YYEEEE. In DNA form, the CDR3 reads TGTGCCAGCAGCTTTGCCGGGACAGCTGGAAACACCATATATTTT. Its translation: CASSFAGTAGNTIYF. Using reference TRBV5-6 and TRBJ1-3 for the parts outside the CDR3, the full variable domain is DAGVTQSPTHLIKTRGQQVTLRCSPKSGHDTVSWYQQALGQGPQFIFQYYEEEERQRGNFPDRFSGHQFPNYSSELNVNALLLGDSALYLCASSFAGTAGNTIYFGEGSWLTVV.

The V gene is TRBV9, the J gene TRBJ2-1; TRBD2 agrees at 15 bases. Germline V CDR1 and CDR2: SGDLS, YYNGEE. The CDR3 is made up of 16 amino acids. After removal of 1 base from V and 7 bases from J, the junction contained 3 bases not matched to a gene. The CDR3 spells CASSVRGLAGGNEQFF. CDR3 coding DNA: TGTGCCAGCAGCGTAAGGGGACTAGCGGGAGGTAATGAGCAGTTCTTC.

V and J are TRBV28 and TRBJ2-1; no firm D call. The V and J ends lost 6 bases and 0 bases respectively, with 12 bases between them. Germline CDR1 is MDHEN and CDR2 is SYDVKM. This CDR3 spans 15 amino acids. In nucleotides, the CDR3 is TGTGCCAGCAGGGTCAGTCCAAGCTCCTACAATGAGCAGTTCTTC. This sequence encodes CASRVSPSSYNEQFF.

This rearrangement joins TRBV19 to TRBJ1-5; D perhaps matches TRBD1 (5 bases). CDR1 and CDR2 (germline): LNHDA, SQIVND (reference sequence). The CDR3 runs to 17 residues. The V end was cut by 2 bases, the J end by 0 bases, with 14 bases between. The CDR3 sequence: CASSISAGPYSNQPQHF. The CDR3 region has the DNA TGTGCCAGTAGTATATCAGCGGGGCCCTATAGCAATCAGCCCCAGCATTTT. Using reference TRBV19 and TRBJ1-5 for the parts outside the CDR3, the full variable domain is DGGITQSPKYLFRKEGQNVTLSCEQNLNHDAMYWYRQDPGQGLRLIYYSQIVNDFQKGDIAEGYSVSREKKESFPLTVTSAQKNPTAFYLCASSISAGPYSNQPQHFGDGTRLSIL.

CDR3 protein: CASKGLAGSYNEQFF. CDR3 nucleotide sequence: TGTGCCAGCAAGGGACTAGCGGGCTCCTACAATGAGCAGTTCTTC. V gene TRBV6-5 combines with J gene TRBJ2-1; TRBD2 agrees at 12 bases. This CDR3 region has 15 residues. With 7 bases clipped from V and 0 bases from J, the junction kept 1 base outside the gene matches. Germline-derived CDR1 and CDR2 are MNHEY and SVGAGI.

The chain recombines TRBV27 with TRBJ1-2; 11 bases agree with TRBD1. Per germline, CDR1 MNHEY and CDR2 SMNVEV (reference sequence). V lost 4 bases to trimming and J lost 6 bases; unmatched junction nucleotides: 4. CDR3 length: 14 residues. DNA of the CDR3: TGTGCCAGCAGTTCTGGGACAGGGGGTAATGGCTACACCTTC. Amino acids: CASSSGTGGNGYTF.

This clone is termed large. J is TRBJ1-1 and V is TRBV7-6, with 7 bases that match TRBD1. After removal of 4 bases from V and 1 base from J, the junction contained 9 bases not matched to a gene. Germline CDR1 SGHVS, CDR2 FNYEAQ. The CDR3 consists of 16 residues. The CDR3 bases are TGTGCCAGCAGCTGGCCCGCGCACAGGGGGAACACTGAAGCTTTCTTT. Its protein is CASSWPAHRGNTEAFF.

This chain joins TRBV5-1 and TRBJ1-2; the D gene is possibly TRBD1 (5 bases). CDR3 length: 14 amino acids. Trimming removed 4 bases at V and 4 bases at J, with 14 bases between. The V gene's germline CDR1 is SGHRS and CDR2 YFSETQ. CDR3 coding DNA: TGCGCCAGCAGCCCTACCGATGACAGCTATGGCTACACCTTC. Translated: CASSPTDDSYGYTF.

V is TRBV2 and J is TRBJ2-1, with D perhaps matching TRBD1 (6 bases). The CDR3 totals 12 residues. Trimming left V 6 bases short and J 9 bases short, with 12 bases between. Germline CDR1 SNHLY, CDR2 FYNNEI. The CDR3, as DNA: TGTGCCAGCAGGGCAGGGGTGGTTGAGCAGTTCTTC. Protein: CASRAGVVEQFF.

This chain links TRBV28 with TRBJ2-4, with D uncertain. V was cut by 3 bases and J by 3 bases, with 6 bases left in between. This CDR3 is built from 13 residues. CDR1 and CDR2 from the germline V gene are MDHEN and SYDVKM. CDR3 region: CASSFSVKNIQYF. The CDR3 coding sequence is TGTGCCAGCAGTTTCTCGGTCAAAAACATTCAGTACTTC.

V is TRBV11-2 and J is TRBJ2-3, with a weak D call TRBD1 (6 bases). Germline V gene lookup returns CDR1 SGHAT and CDR2 FQNNGV. The CDR3 totals 14 residues. V lost 1 base, J lost 2 bases, and 7 bases lay in between. The DNA for the CDR3 is TGTGCCAGCAGCTTAGGGACAGACACAGATACGCAGTATTTT. As protein: CASSLGTDTDTQYF.

The chain carries TRBV10-3 and TRBJ2-7, with D possibly matching TRBD1 (6 bases). CDR1 and CDR2 (germline): ENHRY, SYGVKD. V lost 6 bases and J lost 6, with 9 bases in between. This CDR3 region has 11 residues. CDR3 region: CAIRQGAEQYF. CDR3 nucleotides: TGTGCCATCAGACAGGGAGCCGAGCAGTACTTC.

The chain links TRBV19 to TRBJ2-1; D may be TRBD2 (5 bases). The germline CDR1 and CDR2 sequences are LNHDA and SQIVND (reference sequence). V lost 3 bases to trimming and J lost 12 bases, with 9 bases between them. The length of the CDR3 is 11 residues. The CDR3 loop is CASSMARGQFF. In nucleotides, the CDR3 is TGTGCCAGTAGTATGGCCCGGGGGCAGTTCTTC.

Note on this clone: Distinct nucleotide sequences in the sample also encode this CDR3. The gene calls are TRBV29-1 and TRBJ2-7, with 7 bases that match TRBD1. With 4 bases clipped from V and 2 bases from J, the junction kept 14 bases outside the gene matches. The CDR3 runs to 16 residues. The germline V gene encodes CDR1 SQVTM and CDR2 ANQGSEA. The CDR3 region is CSVGLRDSLIPYEQYF. The CDR3 DNA follows: TGCAGCGTTGGCCTCCGGGACAGCCTTATTCCCTACGAGCAGTACTTC.

V gene TRBV2 combines with J gene TRBJ1-5; D gene ambiguous. The germline V gene has CDR1 SNHLY and CDR2 FYNNEI. This CDR3 is built from 13 residues. The V and J ends lost 7 bases and 0 bases respectively, with 7 bases between them. The CDR3 loop is CASMADSNQPQHF. Written as DNA, the CDR3 is TGTGCCAGCATGGCAGATAGCAATCAGCCCCAGCATTTT. Looking up the rest from reference TRBV2 and TRBJ1-5 gives the full variable domain: EPEVTQTPSHQVTQMGQEVILRCVPISNHLYFYWYRQILGQKVEFLVSFYNNEISEKSEIFDDQFSVERPDGSNFTLKIRSTKLEDSAMYFCASMADSNQPQHFGDGTRLSIL.

To note about this clone: At one of its ends the junction is not consistent with the germline gene, which may arise from a read error. The gene calls are TRBV18 and TRBJ1-4; D gene unclear. Germline CDR1 KGHSH, CDR2 LQKENI. This CDR3 has 16 amino acids. The CDR3: CASSPKTRDGNGKLFF. The CDR3, as DNA: TGTGCCAGCTCACCAAAAACCCGGGATGGCAATGGAAAACTGTTTTTT.

The gene calls are TRBV3-1 (or the pseudogene TRBV3-2) and TRBJ1-5; D call uncertain. Germline V gene lookup returns CDR1 LGHDT and CDR2 YNNKEL (reference sequence). CDR3 length equals 13 residues. Trimming removed 6 bases at V and 9 bases at J, with 15 bases between. CDR3 bases: TGTGCCAGCAGAGACGGACCTGAGGGGCCCCAGCATTTT. Protein: CASRDGPEGPQHF.

V is TRBV5-4 and J is TRBJ2-7; the match to TRBD1 covers 8 bases. This CDR3 comprises 16 residues. Unmatched junction bases numbered 7, after V lost 0 bases and J lost 2 bases. CDR1 is SGHNT and CDR2 is YYREEE in the germline V gene (reference sequence). Here the CDR3 DNA reads TGTGCCAGCAGCTTGGTTTTGGGACAGGTTACCTACGAGCAGTACTTC. It encodes CASSLVLGQVTYEQYF. Combining the CDR3 with reference TRBV5-4 and TRBJ2-7 gives the whole variable domain ETGVTQSPTHLIKTRGQQVTLRCSSQSGHNTVSWYQQALGQGPQFIFQYYREEENGRGNFPPRFSGLQFPNYSSELNVNALELDDSALYLCASSLVLGQVTYEQYFGPGTRLTVT.

CDR3 protein: CASSFKTALNEKLFF. CDR3 coding DNA: TGTGCCAGCAGCTTTAAGACAGCCCTTAATGAAAAACTGTTTTTT. This chain connects TRBV5-6 to TRBJ1-4; D perhaps matches TRBD1 (5 bases). Germline lookup yields CDR1 SGHDT and CDR2 YYEEEE. V shed 2 bases and J shed 4 bases, with 12 bases lying between them. The CDR3 length is 15 residues.

Only one count was recorded for this clone. This sequence joins TRBV6-5 and TRBJ2-1; 11 nucleotides match TRBD2. Germline CDR1 and CDR2: MNHEY and SVGAGI. The CDR3 contains 15 residues. J gave up 4 bases and V 6 bases, and 5 bases lay outside the gene matches. The CDR3, as DNA: TGTGCCAGCAGCCGAACTAGCGGGAGTTACAATGAGCAGTTCTTC. It specifies CASSRTSGSYNEQFF.

This chain joins TRBV28 and TRBJ2-7, with D possibly matching TRBD2 (6 bases). Deletions cut 2 bases from V and 0 bases from J, with 17 bases between. The CDR3 consists of 17 residues. Germline V gene data show CDR1 as MDHEN and CDR2 as SYDVKM. In DNA form, the CDR3 reads TGTGCCAGCAGTTTACCCTTTGGAGGGCGGAGCTCCTACGAGCAGTACTTC. Translating it yields CASSLPFGGRSSYEQYF.

This clone has more than one count but fewer than ten. The chain links TRBV2 to TRBJ1-5; possible D gene TRBD1, 6 bases. V lost 7 bases to trimming and J lost 4 bases, with 11 bases between them. From germline, CDR1 is SNHLY and CDR2 FYNNEI. This CDR3 contains 13 residues. The CDR3 sequence: CASTGQRNQPQHF. CDR3 DNA sequence: TGTGCCAGCACTGGACAGAGAAATCAGCCCCAGCATTTT.

This clone appeared a single time. CDR3 loop: CASSGSGGYTGELFF. For the CDR3, the DNA is TGTGCCAGCAGTGGTTCGGGGGGGTACACCGGGGAGCTGTTTTTT. This sequence joins TRBV5-4 and TRBJ2-2, with TRBD2 matching 8 bases. J lost 3 bases, V lost 5 bases, and 6 bases had no gene match. Germline CDR1 SGHNT, CDR2 YYREEE (reference sequence). There are 15 residues in the CDR3.